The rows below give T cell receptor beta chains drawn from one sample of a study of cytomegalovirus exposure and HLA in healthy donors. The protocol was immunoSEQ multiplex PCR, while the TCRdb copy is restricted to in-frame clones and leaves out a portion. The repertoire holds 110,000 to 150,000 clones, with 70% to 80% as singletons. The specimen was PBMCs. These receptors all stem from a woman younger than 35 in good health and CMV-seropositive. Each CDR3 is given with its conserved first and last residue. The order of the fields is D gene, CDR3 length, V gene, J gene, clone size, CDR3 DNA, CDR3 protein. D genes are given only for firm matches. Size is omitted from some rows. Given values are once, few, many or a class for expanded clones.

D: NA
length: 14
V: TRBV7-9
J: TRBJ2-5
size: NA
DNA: TGTGCCAGCAGCCCCCGGAACAGGGAAGAGACCCAGTACTTC
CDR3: CASSPRNREETQYF

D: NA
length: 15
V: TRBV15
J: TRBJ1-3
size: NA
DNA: TGTGCCACCAGCAGAGACAGGGGTTCTGGAAACACCATATATTTT
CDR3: CATSRDRGSGNTIYF

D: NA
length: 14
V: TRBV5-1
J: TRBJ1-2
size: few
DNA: TGCGCCAGCAGCTTGGATGCAGCTAACTATGGCTACACCTTC
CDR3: CASSLDAANYGYTF

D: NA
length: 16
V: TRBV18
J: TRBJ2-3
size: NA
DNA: TGTGCCAGCTCACCGCCCGGGACACCGGGCACAGATACGCAGTATTTT
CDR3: CASSPPGTPGTDTQYF

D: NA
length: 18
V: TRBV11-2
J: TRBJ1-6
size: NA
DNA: TGTGCCAGCAGCTTACAACCAGGGAACTCGGTTAAGAATTCACCCCTCCACTTT
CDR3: CASSLQPGNSVKNSPLHF

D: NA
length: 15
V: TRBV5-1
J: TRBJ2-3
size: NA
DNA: TGCGCCAGCAGCTCCCAGGGGTCTAACACAGATACGCAGTATTTT
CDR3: CASSSQGSNTDTQYF

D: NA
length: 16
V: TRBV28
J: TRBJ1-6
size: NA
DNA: TGTGCCAGCAGTTTTAATCAAGGGGGTCTCTATTCACCCCTCCACTTT
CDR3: CASSFNQGGLYSPLHF

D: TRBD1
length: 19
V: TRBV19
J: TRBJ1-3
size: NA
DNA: TGTGCCAGTAGTATCCGCGCAAACAGGGGGCCGCGCTCGGGAAACACCATATATTTT
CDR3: CASSIRANRGPRSGNTIYF

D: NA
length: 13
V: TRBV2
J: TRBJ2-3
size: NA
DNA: TGTGCCAGCAGCCTCGGACTTTCAGATACGCAGTATTTT
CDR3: CASSLGLSDTQYF

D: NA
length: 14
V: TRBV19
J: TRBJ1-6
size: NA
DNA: TGTGCCAGTAAGGTCGGGAGCTATAATTCACCCCTCCACTTT
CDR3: CASKVGSYNSPLHF

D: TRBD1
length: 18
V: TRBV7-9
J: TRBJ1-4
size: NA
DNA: TGTGCCAGCAGCCTCGGACAGGTCGGGGGTCTAACTAATGAAAAACTGTTTTTT
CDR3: CASSLGQVGGLTNEKLFF

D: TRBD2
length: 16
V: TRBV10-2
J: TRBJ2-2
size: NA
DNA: TGCGCCAGCTCGGGTCTCGCTAGCGGGGGGCCCGGGGAGCTGTTTTTT
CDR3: CASSGLASGGPGELFF

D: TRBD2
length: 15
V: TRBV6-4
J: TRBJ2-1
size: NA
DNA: TGTGCCAGCAGAAAACTAGCGGGGGGCGGTAATGAGCAGTTCTTC
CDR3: CASRKLAGGGNEQFF

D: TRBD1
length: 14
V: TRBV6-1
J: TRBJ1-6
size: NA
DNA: TGTGCCAGCAGGCGAACAGGGGAAAATTCACCCCTCCACTTT
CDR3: CASRRTGENSPLHF

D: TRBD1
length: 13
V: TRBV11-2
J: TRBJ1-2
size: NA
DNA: TGTGCCAGCAAAGGACAGGGAGACTATGGCTACACCTTC
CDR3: CASKGQGDYGYTF

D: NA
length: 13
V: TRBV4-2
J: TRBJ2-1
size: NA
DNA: TGTGCCAGCAGCCAAGCTGGCTTCAATGAGCAGTTCTTC
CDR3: CASSQAGFNEQFF

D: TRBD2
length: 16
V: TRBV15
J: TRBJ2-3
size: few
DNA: TGTGCCACCAGCAGAGCCAGAGGCGGGGGGGCAGATACGCAGTATTTT
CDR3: CATSRARGGGADTQYF

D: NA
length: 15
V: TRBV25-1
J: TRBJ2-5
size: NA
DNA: TGTGCCAGCAGTGAATTTGCAGGTCCTTGGGAGACCCAGTACTTC
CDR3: CASSEFAGPWETQYF

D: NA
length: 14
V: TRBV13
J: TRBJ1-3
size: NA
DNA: TGTGCCAGCAGTCCGAGAAGCTCTGGAAACACCATATATTTT
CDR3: CASSPRSSGNTIYF

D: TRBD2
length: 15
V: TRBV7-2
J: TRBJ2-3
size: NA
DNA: TGTGCCAGCAGCCCCAGCGGGGGGCTCGCAGATACGCAGTATTTT
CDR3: CASSPSGGLADTQYF

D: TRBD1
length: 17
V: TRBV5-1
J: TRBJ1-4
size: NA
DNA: TGCGCCAGCAGCTTGGGACAGGGGGGACGTCTTAATGAAAAACTGTTTTTT
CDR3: CASSLGQGGRLNEKLFF

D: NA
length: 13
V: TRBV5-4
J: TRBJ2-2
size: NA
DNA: TGTGCCAGCAGCCGTACAGGGCCCGGGGAGCTGTTTTTT
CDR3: CASSRTGPGELFF

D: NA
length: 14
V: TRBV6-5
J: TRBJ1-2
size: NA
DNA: TGTGCCAGCAGTCCCCGGGAGGTTAACTATGGCTACACCTTC
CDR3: CASSPREVNYGYTF

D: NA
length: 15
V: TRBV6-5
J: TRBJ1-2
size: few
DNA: TGTGCCAGCAGTTACTCGATTTACAGACCCTATGGCTACACCTTC
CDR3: CASSYSIYRPYGYTF

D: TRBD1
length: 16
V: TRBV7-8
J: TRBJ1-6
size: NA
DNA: TGTGCCAGCAGCCTCTACGGACAGGATGGCAATTCACCCCTCCACTTT
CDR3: CASSLYGQDGNSPLHF

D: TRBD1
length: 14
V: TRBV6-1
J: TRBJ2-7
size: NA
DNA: TGTGCCAGCACCTCCGGGACAGGGGGTGACGGGCAGTACTTC
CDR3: CASTSGTGGDGQYF

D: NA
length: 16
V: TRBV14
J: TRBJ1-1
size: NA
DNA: TGTGCCAGCAGCCAACCCCGCGGAGGACAGTACACTGAAGCTTTCTTT
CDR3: CASSQPRGGQYTEAFF

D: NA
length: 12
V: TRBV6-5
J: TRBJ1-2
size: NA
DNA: TGTGCCAGCAGGGACTTCAACTATGGCTACACCTTC
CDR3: CASRDFNYGYTF

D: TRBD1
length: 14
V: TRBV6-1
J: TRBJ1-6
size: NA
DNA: TGTGCCAGCGCGAAACAGGGGGAAAATTCACCCCTCCACTTT
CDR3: CASAKQGENSPLHF

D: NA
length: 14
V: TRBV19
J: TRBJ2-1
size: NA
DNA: TGTGCCAGTAGTATTGGGTGGAAGGCGGAAGAGCAGTTCTTC
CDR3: CASSIGWKAEEQFF

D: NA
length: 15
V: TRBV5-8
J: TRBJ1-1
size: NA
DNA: TGTGCCAGCACCATCCTTTCGGGGAGTTGGACTGAAGCTTTCTTT
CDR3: CASTILSGSWTEAFF

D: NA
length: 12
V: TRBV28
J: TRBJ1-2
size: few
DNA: TGTGCCAGCAGATCCTCGAACGGGGAGGACACCTTC
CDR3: CASRSSNGEDTF

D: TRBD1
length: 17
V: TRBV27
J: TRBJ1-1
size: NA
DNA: TGTGCCAGCAGATGGAACGGACAGGGGCGGATGAACACTGAAGCTTTCTTT
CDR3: CASRWNGQGRMNTEAFF

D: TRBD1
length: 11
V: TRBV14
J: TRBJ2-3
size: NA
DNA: TGTGCGGCGACAGGGGGAGATACGCAGTATTTT
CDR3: CAATGGDTQYF

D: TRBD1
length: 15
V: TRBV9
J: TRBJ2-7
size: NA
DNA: TGTGCCAGCAGCGTAGCAGTGACAGGGACCTACGAGCAGTACTTC
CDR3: CASSVAVTGTYEQYF

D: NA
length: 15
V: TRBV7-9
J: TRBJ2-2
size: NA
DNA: TGTGCCAGCAGCCCGTGGGGCTCAAGGGGCGGGGAGCTGTTTTTT
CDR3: CASSPWGSRGGELFF

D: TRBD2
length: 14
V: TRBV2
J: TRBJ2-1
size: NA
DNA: TGTGCCAGCAGTAGCGGGGGCAGGACGAATGAGCAGTTCTTC
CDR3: CASSSGGRTNEQFF

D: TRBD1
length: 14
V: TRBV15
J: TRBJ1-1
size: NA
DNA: TGTGCCACCCTGCCCCAGGGGGCGGACACTGAAGCTTTCTTT
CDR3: CATLPQGADTEAFF

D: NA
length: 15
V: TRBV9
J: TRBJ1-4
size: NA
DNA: TGTGCCAGCAGCCCCACGGGGGGGGGCTCAGAAAAACTGTTTTTT
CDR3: CASSPTGGGSEKLFF

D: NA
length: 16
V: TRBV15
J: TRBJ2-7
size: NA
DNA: TGTGCCACCAGCAGTCCTGGGCGGTCACAGGCGGACGAGCAGTACTTC
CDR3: CATSSPGRSQADEQYF

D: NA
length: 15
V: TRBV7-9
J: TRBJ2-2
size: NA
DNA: TGTGCCAGCAAGGTCTTGGGAGTAATCGCCGGGGAGCTGTTTTTT
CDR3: CASKVLGVIAGELFF

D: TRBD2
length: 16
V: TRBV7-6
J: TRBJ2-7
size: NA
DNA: TGTGCCAGCAGCTTAGCGGGGGCTAGCGGGGGGACTCAGCAGTACTTC
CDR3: CASSLAGASGGTQQYF

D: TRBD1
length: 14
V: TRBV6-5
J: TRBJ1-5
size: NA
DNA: TGTGCCAGCAGTGAGACAGGGCGCAATCAGCCCCAGCATTTT
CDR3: CASSETGRNQPQHF

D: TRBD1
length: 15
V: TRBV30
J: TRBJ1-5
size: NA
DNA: TGTGCCTGGAGTGTACAGGGGGTTGGCAATCAGCCCCAGCATTTT
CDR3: CAWSVQGVGNQPQHF

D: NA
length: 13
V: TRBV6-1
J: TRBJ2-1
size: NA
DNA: TGTGCCAGCAGTGAATCAGGGAGGCATGAGCAGTTCTTC
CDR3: CASSESGRHEQFF

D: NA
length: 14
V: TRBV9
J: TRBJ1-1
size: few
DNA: TGTGCCAGCAGCGTAGCGGGAAGTGGGACTGAAGCTTTCTTT
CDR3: CASSVAGSGTEAFF

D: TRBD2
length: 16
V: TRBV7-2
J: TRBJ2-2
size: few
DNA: TGTGCCAGCAGCTCCAGGCGGGGGGGCCAGTCCGGGGAGCTGTTTTTT
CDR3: CASSSRRGGQSGELFF

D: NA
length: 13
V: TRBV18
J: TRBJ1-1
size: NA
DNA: TGTGCCAGCTCACGGGGGGAGAACACTGAAGCTTTCTTT
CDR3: CASSRGENTEAFF

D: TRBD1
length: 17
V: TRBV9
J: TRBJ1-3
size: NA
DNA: TGTGCCAGCAGCGTTGGGGACAGTGTAACCTTTGGAAACACCATATATTTT
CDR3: CASSVGDSVTFGNTIYF

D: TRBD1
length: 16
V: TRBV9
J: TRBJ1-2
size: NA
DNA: TGTGCCAGCAGCGTAGGTCAAAAGGGCAGGGGGTCGGGCTACACCTTC
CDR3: CASSVGQKGRGSGYTF

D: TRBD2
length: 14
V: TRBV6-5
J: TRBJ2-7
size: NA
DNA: TGTGCCAGCACCCCGACTAGCGGGGCTTACGAGCAGTACTTC
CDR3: CASTPTSGAYEQYF

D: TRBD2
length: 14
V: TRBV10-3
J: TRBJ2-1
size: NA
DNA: TGTGCCATCAGCGAAGGGACTAGGAGCGATGAGCAGTTCTTC
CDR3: CAISEGTRSDEQFF